These T cell receptor beta chains were read from a single sample in a study of cytomegalovirus exposure and HLA in healthy donors. Produced via immunoSEQ multiplex PCR; TCRdb's table is partial and in-frame only. The repertoire consists of some 210,000 clones, with about 72% occurring once and the leading ten covering 3% to 4.5%. The sequencing input was PBMCs. The receptor set was obtained from a male donor in good health and CMV-seronegative. Each CDR3 is given without its conserved first and last residue. Not all rows give a size; the values are once, few, many and, for expanded clones, a class.

j_gene: TRBJ1-2
abundance: once
v_gene: TRBV7-9
CDR3aa: ATSIRESNYGYT

j_gene: TRBJ1-1
abundance: -
v_gene: TRBV5-1
CDR3aa: ASGQGVRNTEAF

j_gene: TRBJ1-3
abundance: -
v_gene: TRBV7-2
CDR3aa: ASSRSGGFTGNTIY

j_gene: TRBJ1-1
abundance: -
v_gene: TRBV5-4
CDR3aa: ASSRTGINTEAF

j_gene: TRBJ2-7
abundance: -
v_gene: TRBV7-6
CDR3aa: ASSAGTGIYEQY

j_gene: TRBJ2-7
abundance: few
v_gene: TRBV7-2
CDR3aa: ASSLGHSSYEQY

j_gene: TRBJ2-2
abundance: -
v_gene: TRBV13
CDR3aa: ASSSQGLAGGPAGELF

j_gene: TRBJ1-1
abundance: -
v_gene: TRBV2
CDR3aa: ARSATGGTEAF

j_gene: TRBJ1-3
abundance: once
v_gene: TRBV7-3
CDR3aa: ASSRGYGNTIY

j_gene: TRBJ2-2
abundance: -
v_gene: TRBV5-4
CDR3aa: AASSLLAGRAGELF

j_gene: TRBJ2-5
abundance: -
v_gene: TRBV7-6
CDR3aa: ASSLPLGLQETQY

j_gene: TRBJ2-7
abundance: -
v_gene: TRBV30
CDR3aa: AGGTGLYEQY

j_gene: TRBJ1-5
abundance: -
v_gene: TRBV7-9
CDR3aa: SSSDSMGQPQH

j_gene: -
abundance: -
v_gene: TRBV10-3
CDR3aa: AIRGGGEQTQY

j_gene: TRBJ1-6
abundance: -
v_gene: TRBV28
CDR3aa: ASSFQGRLYSPLH

j_gene: TRBJ2-2
abundance: -
v_gene: TRBV11-3
CDR3aa: ASSLGRATGELF

j_gene: TRBJ2-2
abundance: -
v_gene: TRBV6-1
CDR3aa: ASDPDRITGELF

j_gene: TRBJ2-5
abundance: -
v_gene: TRBV19
CDR3aa: ASSATGLPGLQETQY

j_gene: TRBJ2-7
abundance: -
v_gene: TRBV6-1
CDR3aa: ASSFGGGGVEQY

j_gene: TRBJ2-1
abundance: -
v_gene: TRBV10-2
CDR3aa: ASSESIVGSYNEQF

j_gene: TRBJ1-5
abundance: -
v_gene: TRBV2
CDR3aa: ASSGGIGQPQH

j_gene: TRBJ2-2
abundance: -
v_gene: TRBV5-1
CDR3aa: ASSWAGLAGNTGELF

j_gene: TRBJ2-5
abundance: -
v_gene: TRBV9
CDR3aa: ASPSFRQGQEEQY

j_gene: TRBJ2-2
abundance: once
v_gene: TRBV7-3
CDR3aa: ASRLGGTSGPTGELF

j_gene: TRBJ2-7
abundance: -
v_gene: TRBV28
CDR3aa: ASTGSVGTGTFYEQY

j_gene: TRBJ2-1
abundance: -
v_gene: TRBV19
CDR3aa: ASSISGLQANEQF

j_gene: TRBJ2-7
abundance: -
v_gene: TRBV29-1
CDR3aa: SVFHATQQY

j_gene: TRBJ1-5
abundance: -
v_gene: TRBV5-5
CDR3aa: ASSGGKGLDNQPQH

j_gene: TRBJ2-7
abundance: -
v_gene: TRBV18
CDR3aa: ASSPLGQGLGEQY

j_gene: TRBJ2-3
abundance: -
v_gene: TRBV5-6
CDR3aa: ASSRGTFTDTQY

j_gene: TRBJ2-1
abundance: -
v_gene: TRBV4-1
CDR3aa: ASSQGTSGISSYNEQF

j_gene: TRBJ1-6
abundance: -
v_gene: TRBV7-9
CDR3aa: ASSSAGSYNSPLH

j_gene: TRBJ1-2
abundance: -
v_gene: TRBV28
CDR3aa: ASSLRTYGYT

j_gene: TRBJ1-2
abundance: -
v_gene: TRBV13
CDR3aa: ASSLGGQGAVVNGYT

j_gene: TRBJ2-1
abundance: -
v_gene: TRBV5-1
CDR3aa: ASSSTSGDYNEQF

j_gene: TRBJ1-5
abundance: -
v_gene: TRBV6-4
CDR3aa: ASSDPGAPQH

j_gene: TRBJ2-7
abundance: -
v_gene: TRBV11-2
CDR3aa: ASSPLARVGTYEQY

j_gene: TRBJ1-1
abundance: -
v_gene: TRBV7-6
CDR3aa: ASSFYEGGFTEAF

j_gene: TRBJ2-7
abundance: few
v_gene: TRBV6-1
CDR3aa: ASSEGGTSPPYEQY

j_gene: TRBJ2-4
abundance: once
v_gene: TRBV27
CDR3aa: ASSFGGVDIQY

j_gene: TRBJ2-1
abundance: -
v_gene: TRBV7-2
CDR3aa: ASSLRGGGTGANEQF

j_gene: TRBJ2-7
abundance: -
v_gene: TRBV5-1
CDR3aa: ASSLGVQRTYEQY

j_gene: TRBJ1-1
abundance: few
v_gene: TRBV19
CDR3aa: ASSTGQGVFIAF